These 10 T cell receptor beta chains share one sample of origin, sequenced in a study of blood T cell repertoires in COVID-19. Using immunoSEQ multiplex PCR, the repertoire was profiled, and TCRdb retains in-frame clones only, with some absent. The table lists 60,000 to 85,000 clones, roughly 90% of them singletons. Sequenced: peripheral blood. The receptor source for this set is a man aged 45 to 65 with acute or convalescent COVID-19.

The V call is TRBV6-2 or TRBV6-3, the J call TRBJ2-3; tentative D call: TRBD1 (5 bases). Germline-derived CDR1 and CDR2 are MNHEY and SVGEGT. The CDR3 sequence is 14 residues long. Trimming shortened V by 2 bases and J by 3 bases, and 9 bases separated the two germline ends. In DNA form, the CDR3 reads TGTGCCAGCAGTTACCCAGGGAAGACAGATACGCAGTATTTT. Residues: CASSYPGKTDTQYF.

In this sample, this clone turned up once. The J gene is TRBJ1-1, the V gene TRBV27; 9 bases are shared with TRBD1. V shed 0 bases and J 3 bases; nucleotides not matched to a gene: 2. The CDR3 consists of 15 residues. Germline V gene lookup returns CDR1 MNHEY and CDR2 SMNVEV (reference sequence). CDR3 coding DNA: TGTGCCAGCAGTTTATCGAGACAGGGGGACACTGAAGCTTTCTTT. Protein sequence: CASSLSRQGDTEAFF.

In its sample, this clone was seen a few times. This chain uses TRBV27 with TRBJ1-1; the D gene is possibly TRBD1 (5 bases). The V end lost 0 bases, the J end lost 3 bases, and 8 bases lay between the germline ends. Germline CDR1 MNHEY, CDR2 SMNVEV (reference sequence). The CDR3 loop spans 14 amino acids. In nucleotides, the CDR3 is TGTGCCAGCAGTTTATCTCGGGGGTACACTGAAGCTTTCTTT. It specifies CASSLSRGYTEAFF.

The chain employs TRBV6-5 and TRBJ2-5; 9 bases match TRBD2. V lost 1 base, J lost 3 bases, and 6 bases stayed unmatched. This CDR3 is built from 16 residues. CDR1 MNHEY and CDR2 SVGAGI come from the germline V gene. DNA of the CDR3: TGTGCCAGCAGTTACTACCGGGGACTAGCCGAAGAGACCCAGTACTTC. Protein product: CASSYYRGLAEETQYF.

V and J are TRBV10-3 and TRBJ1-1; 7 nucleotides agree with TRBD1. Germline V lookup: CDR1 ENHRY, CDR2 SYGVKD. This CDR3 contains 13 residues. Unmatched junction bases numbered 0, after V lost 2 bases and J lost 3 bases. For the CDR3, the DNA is TGTGCCATCAGTGAGGACAGGGACACTGAAGCTTTCTTT. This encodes CAISEDRDTEAFF.

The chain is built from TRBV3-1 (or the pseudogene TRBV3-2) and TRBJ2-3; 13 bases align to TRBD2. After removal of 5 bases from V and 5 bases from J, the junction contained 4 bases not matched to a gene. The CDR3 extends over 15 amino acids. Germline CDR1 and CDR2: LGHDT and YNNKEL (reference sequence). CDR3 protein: CASSRLAGGLDTQYF. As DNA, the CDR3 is TGTGCCAGCAGCAGACTAGCGGGAGGATTAGATACGCAGTATTTT.

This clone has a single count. The DNA of the CDR3 is TGTGCCAGCAGCAACGGACAGGGAGAAAACAATGAGCAGTTCTTC. Amino acids: CASSNGQGENNEQFF. The rearrangement uses TRBV5-6 and TRBJ2-1, with 8 bases that match TRBD1. The CDR3 loop spans 15 amino acids. Trimming removed 4 bases from V and 5 bases from J; junction bases left unmatched: 8. Germline CDR1 is SGHDT and CDR2 is YYEEEE.

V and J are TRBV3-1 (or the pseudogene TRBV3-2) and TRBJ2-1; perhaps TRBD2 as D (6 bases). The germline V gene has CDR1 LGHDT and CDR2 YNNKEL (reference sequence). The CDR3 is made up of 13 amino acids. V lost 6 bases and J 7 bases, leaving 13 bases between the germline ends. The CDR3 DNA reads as TGTGCCAGCAGGCCGGGAGCTGGGAATGAGCAGTTCTTC. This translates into CASRPGAGNEQFF.

The CDR3 sequence: CASSNLLSINEQFF. The CDR3 DNA reads TGTGCCAGTAGTAACCTACTATCCATCAATGAGCAGTTCTTC. This chain joins TRBV19 and TRBJ2-1; D not certain. The ends were cut back, 4 bases at V and 6 bases at J, with 13 bases in the middle. This CDR3 has 14 amino acids. CDR1 LNHDA and CDR2 SQIVND come from the germline V gene (reference sequence).

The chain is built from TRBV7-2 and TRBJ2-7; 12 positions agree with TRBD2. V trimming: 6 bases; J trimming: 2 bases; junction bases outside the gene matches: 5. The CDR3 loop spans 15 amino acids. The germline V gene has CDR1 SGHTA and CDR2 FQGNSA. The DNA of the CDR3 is TGTGCCAGCAGTTTCCTAGCGGGAGGGACCTACGAGCAGTACTTC. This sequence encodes CASSFLAGGTYEQYF.